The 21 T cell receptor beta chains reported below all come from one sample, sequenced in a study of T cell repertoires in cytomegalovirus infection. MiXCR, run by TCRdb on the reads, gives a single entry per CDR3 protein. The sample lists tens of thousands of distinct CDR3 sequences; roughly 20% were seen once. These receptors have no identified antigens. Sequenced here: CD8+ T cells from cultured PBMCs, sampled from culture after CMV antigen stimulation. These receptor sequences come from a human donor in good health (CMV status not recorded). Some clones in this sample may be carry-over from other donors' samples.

CDR3 DNA: TGTGCCAGCAGTCAACCCCCACTAGCGGGGGGCCCCACAGATACGCAGTATTTT. Its protein is CASSQPPLAGGPTDTQYF. The chain has TRBV7-2 and TRBJ2-3; 12 bases fit TRBD2. The length of the CDR3 is 18 residues. Germline loops: CDR1 SGHTA, CDR2 FQGNSA. The trim removed 6 bases at V and 2 bases at J, leaving 12 bases unmatched.

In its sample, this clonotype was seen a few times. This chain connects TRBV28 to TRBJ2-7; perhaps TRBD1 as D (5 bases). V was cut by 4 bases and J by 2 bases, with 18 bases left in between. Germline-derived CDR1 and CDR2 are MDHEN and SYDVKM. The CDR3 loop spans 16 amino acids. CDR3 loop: CASSWGTGYRTYEQYF. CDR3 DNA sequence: TGTGCCAGCAGTTGGGGAACAGGATACAGGACCTACGAGCAGTACTTC.

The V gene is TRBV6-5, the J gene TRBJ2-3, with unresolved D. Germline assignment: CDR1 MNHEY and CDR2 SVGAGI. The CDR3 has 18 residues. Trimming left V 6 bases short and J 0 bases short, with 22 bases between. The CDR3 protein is CASRFQRGNAESTDTQYF. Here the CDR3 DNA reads TGTGCCAGCAGGTTCCAGCGAGGTAATGCAGAAAGCACAGATACGCAGTATTTT.

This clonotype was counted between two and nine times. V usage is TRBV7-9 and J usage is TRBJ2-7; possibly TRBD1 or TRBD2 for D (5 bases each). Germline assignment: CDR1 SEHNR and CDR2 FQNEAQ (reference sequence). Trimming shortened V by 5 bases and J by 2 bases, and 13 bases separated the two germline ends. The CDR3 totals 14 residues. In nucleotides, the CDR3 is TGTGCCAGCAGCCCTCGAGAGGGACCCTACGAGCAGTACTTC. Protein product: CASSPREGPYEQYF.

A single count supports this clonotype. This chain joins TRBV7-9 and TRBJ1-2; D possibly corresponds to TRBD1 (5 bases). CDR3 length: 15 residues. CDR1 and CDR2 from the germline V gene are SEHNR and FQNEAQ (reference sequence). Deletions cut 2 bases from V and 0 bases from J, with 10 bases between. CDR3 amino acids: CASSLSRGPNYGYTF. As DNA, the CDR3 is TGTGCCAGCAGCTTAAGCCGGGGCCCTAACTATGGCTACACCTTC.

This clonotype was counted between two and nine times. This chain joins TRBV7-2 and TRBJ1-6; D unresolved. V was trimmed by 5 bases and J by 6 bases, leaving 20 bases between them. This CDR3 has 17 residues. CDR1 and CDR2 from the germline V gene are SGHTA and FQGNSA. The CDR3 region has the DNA TGTGCCAGCAGCACCAGCTTTAGACCGCTCGCTAATTCACCCCTCCACTTT. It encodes CASSTSFRPLANSPLHF.

Here the CDR3 DNA reads TGTGCCACCAGACTCAACTGGGGCTCCTACGAGCAGTACTTC. Protein product: CATRLNWGSYEQYF. The rearrangement joins TRBV28 to TRBJ2-7, with no clear D. V was pared by 10 bases and J by 0 bases, with 16 bases between. The CDR3 contains 14 residues. Germline V CDR1 and CDR2: MDHEN, SYDVKM.

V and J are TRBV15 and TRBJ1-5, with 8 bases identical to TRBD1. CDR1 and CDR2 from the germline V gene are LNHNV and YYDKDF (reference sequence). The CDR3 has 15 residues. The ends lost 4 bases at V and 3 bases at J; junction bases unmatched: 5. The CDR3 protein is CATSKDRGYNQPQHF. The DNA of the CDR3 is TGTGCCACCAGCAAAGACAGGGGTTACAATCAGCCCCAGCATTTT.

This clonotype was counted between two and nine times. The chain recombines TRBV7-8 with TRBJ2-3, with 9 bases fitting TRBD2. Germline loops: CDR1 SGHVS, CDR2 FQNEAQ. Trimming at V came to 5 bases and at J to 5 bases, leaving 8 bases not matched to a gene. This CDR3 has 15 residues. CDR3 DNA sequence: TGTGCCAGCAGCCCCTCTGGACTAGCGAGAGATACGCAGTATTTT. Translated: CASSPSGLARDTQYF.

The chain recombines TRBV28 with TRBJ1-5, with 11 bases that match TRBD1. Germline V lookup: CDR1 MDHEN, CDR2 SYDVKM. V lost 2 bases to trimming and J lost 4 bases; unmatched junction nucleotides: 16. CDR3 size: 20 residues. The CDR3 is CASSLRGDRGSLVRNQPQHF. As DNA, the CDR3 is TGTGCCAGCAGTTTAAGGGGGGACAGGGGGAGTTTGGTCAGAAATCAGCCCCAGCATTTT.

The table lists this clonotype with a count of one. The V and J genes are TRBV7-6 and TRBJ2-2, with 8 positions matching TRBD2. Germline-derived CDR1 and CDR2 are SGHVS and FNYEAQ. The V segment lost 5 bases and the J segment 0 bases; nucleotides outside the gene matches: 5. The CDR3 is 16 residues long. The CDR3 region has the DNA TGTGCCAGCAGCCCAATAGCGGGGACGAACACCGGGGAGCTGTTTTTT. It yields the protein CASSPIAGTNTGELFF.

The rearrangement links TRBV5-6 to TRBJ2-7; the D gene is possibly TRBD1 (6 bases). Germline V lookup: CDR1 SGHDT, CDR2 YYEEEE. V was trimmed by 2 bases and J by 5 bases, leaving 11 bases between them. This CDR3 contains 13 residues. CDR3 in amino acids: CASSLQGPDEQYF. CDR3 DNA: TGTGCCAGCAGCTTACAGGGTCCGGACGAGCAGTACTTC. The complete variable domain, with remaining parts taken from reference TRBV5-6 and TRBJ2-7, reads DAGVTQSPTHLIKTRGQQVTLRCSPKSGHDTVSWYQQALGQGPQFIFQYYEEEERQRGNFPDRFSGHQFPNYSSELNVNALLLGDSALYLCASSLQGPDEQYFGPGTRLTVT.

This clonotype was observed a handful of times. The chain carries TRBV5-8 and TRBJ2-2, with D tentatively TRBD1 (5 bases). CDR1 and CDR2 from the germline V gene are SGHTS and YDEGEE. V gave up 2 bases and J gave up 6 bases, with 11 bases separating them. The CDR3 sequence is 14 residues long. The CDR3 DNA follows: TGTGCCAGCAGCTTCAAACAGGTGGCCGGGGAGCTGTTTTTT. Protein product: CASSFKQVAGELFF.

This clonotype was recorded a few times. CDR3 DNA sequence: TGTGCCAGCAGTGAAGTGGGGCCGGGGAGCTCCTACGAGCAGTACTTC. Amino acids: CASSEVGPGSSYEQYF. The chain links TRBV6-1 to TRBJ2-7, with D tentatively TRBD1 or TRBD2 (5 bases each). Germline V CDR1 and CDR2: MNHNS, SASEGT. Deletions cut 1 base from V and 0 bases from J, with 13 bases between. The CDR3 length is 16 residues.

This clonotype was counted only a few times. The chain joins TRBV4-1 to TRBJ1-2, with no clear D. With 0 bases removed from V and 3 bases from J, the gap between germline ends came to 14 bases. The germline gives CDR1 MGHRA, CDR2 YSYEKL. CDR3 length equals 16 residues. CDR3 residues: CASSQETEGWYYGYTF. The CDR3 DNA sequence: TGCGCCAGCAGCCAAGAGACGGAGGGATGGTACTATGGCTACACCTTC.

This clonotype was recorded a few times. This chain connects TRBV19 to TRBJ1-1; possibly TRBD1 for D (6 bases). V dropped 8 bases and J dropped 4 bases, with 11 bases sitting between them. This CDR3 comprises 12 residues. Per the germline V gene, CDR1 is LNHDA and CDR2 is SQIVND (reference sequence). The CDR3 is CASQQGLTEAFF. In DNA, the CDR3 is TGTGCCAGTCAACAGGGTCTCACTGAAGCTTTCTTT.

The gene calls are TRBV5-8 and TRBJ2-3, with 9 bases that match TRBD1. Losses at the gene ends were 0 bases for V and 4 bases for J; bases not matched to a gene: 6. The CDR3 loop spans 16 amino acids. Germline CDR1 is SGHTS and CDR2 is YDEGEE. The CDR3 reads CASSLDGTGRADTQYF. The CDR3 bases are TGTGCCAGCAGCTTGGACGGGACAGGGAGAGCAGATACGCAGTATTTT. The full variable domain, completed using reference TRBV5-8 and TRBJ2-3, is EAGVTQSPTHLIKTRGQQATLRCSPISGHTSVYWYQQALGLGLQFLLWYDEGEERNRGNFPPRFSGRQFPNYSSELNVNALELEDSALYLCASSLDGTGRADTQYFGPGTRLTVL.

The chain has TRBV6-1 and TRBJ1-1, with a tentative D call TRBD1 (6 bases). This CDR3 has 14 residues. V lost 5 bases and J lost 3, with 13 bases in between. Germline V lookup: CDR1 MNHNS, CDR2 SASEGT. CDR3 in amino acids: CASSPRTVDTEAFF. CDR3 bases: TGTGCCAGCAGTCCCCGGACAGTAGACACTGAAGCTTTCTTT.

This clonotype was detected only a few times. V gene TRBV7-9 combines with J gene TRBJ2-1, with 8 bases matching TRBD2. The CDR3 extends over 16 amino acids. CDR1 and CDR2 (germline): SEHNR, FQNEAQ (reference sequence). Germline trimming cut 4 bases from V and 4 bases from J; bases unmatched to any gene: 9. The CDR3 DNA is TGTGCCAGCAGCTCTCCTTCAGCGGGGGCATACAATGAGCAGTTCTTC. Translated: CASSSPSAGAYNEQFF.

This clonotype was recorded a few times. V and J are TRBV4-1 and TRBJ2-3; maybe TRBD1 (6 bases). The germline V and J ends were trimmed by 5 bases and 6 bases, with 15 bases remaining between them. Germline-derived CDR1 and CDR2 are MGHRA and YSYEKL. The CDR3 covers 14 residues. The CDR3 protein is CASSSKDSMDTQYF. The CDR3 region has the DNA TGCGCCAGCAGCTCGAAGGACAGCATGGATACGCAGTATTTT.

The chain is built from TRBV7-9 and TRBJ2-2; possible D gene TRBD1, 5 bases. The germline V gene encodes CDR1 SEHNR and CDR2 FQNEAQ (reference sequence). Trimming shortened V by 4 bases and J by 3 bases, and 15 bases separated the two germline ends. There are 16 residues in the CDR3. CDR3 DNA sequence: TGTGCCAGCAGCTCCAGACAGAATTCCTACACCGGGGAGCTGTTTTTT. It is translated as CASSSRQNSYTGELFF.